These T cell receptor beta chains were read from a single sample in a study of cytomegalovirus exposure and HLA in healthy donors. Clones were read by immunoSEQ multiplex PCR, and TCRdb kept only the in-frame ones, dropping some. The sample contains 200,000 or so clones, 65% to 80% of which appear only once. The sequenced sample consisted of PBMCs. These receptors were taken from a man between 50 and 59 years old in good health and CMV-seronegative. CDR3s include the opening cysteine and the closing phenylalanine or tryptophan. D genes are given only for firm matches. Clone size appears in some rows only: once, few, many, or a class for an expanded clone.

v_call	d_call	j_call	clone_size	cdr3_nt	cdr3_aa
TRBV5-1	-	TRBJ2-7	-	TGCGCCAGCAGCTTGGAAGGGGGAGGGGGGGGAAACTCCTACGAGCAGTACTTC	CASSLEGGGGGNSYEQYF
TRBV30	-	TRBJ2-7	-	TGTGCCTGGAGCCCCTTGCGGGCCTCCTACGAGCAGTACTTC	CAWSPLRASYEQYF
TRBV15	-	TRBJ2-7	-	TGTGCCACCAGCAGAGTGATCGCAGTTCAGAATTACGAGCAGTACTTC	CATSRVIAVQNYEQYF
TRBV30	-	TRBJ2-2	-	TGTGCCTCATTGCCGGAGGCGAACACCGGGGAGCTGTTTTTT	CASLPEANTGELFF
TRBV9	TRBD1	TRBJ1-1	few	TGTGCCAGCAGCCCTCCGGGACAGGGTTTCTGGAACACTGAAGCTTTCTTT	CASSPPGQGFWNTEAFF
TRBV11-1	-	TRBJ2-5	-	TGTGCCAGCAGCTACCGACAGCTCGCGGAGACCCAGTACTTC	CASSYRQLAETQYF
TRBV13	-	TRBJ2-1	few	TGTGCCAGCAGCTTAGGCTCGGGAGCTCGGTTCTTC	CASSLGSGARFF
TRBV19	-	TRBJ2-7	-	TGTGCCAGTAGTCACTCGACAGGAAACTCCTACGAGCAGTACTTC	CASSHSTGNSYEQYF
TRBV4-1	TRBD1	TRBJ1-1	few	TGCGCCAGCAGCCAAGAATTACCGGGACAGGGGGCAGCTGAAGCTTTCTTT	CASSQELPGQGAAEAFF
TRBV4-1	TRBD2	TRBJ2-1	-	TGCGCCAGCAGCCAAGGGAGGGCTAGCGGGAGGGGTGAGCAGTTCTTC	CASSQGRASGRGEQFF
TRBV5-4	TRBD2	TRBJ2-2	-	TGTGCCAGCAGCTTCGGACTAGCGGGAGGAAACACCGGGGAGCTGTTTTTT	CASSFGLAGGNTGELFF
TRBV6-1	TRBD1	TRBJ2-1	-	TGTGCCAGTCGGACAGGGGTATACAATGAGCAGTTCTTC	CASRTGVYNEQFF
TRBV29-1	-	TRBJ2-1	few	TGCAGCGTTGACAGGTACAATGAGCAGTTCTTC	CSVDRYNEQFF
TRBV18	TRBD1	TRBJ2-7	-	TGTGCCAGCTCACCAGCGACAGGGACCTACGAGCAGTACTTC	CASSPATGTYEQYF
TRBV9	TRBD2	TRBJ2-7	-	TGTGCCAGCAGCGTAGGCGGTCTAGCGGGAGACGAGCAGTACTTC	CASSVGGLAGDEQYF
TRBV10-1	-	TRBJ1-4	once	TGCGCCAGCAGTGACGGGGGGACAACTAATGAAAAACTGTTTTTT	CASSDGGTTNEKLFF
TRBV2	TRBD2	TRBJ2-7	few	TGTGCCACCGGTGGCCCTAGCGGGAGTCGGGAGCAGTACTTC	CATGGPSGSREQYF
TRBV19	-	TRBJ2-1	few	TGTGCCAGTAGTAATAGCGGAGGCATCTCCTACAATGAGCAGTTCTTC	CASSNSGGISYNEQFF
TRBV10-3	TRBD1	TRBJ2-2	-	TGTGCCATCAGTGAGGCCGGGACAGGGAGAGCCGGGGAGCTGTTTTTT	CAISEAGTGRAGELFF
TRBV7-2	-	TRBJ1-2	-	TGTGCCAGCAGCTTAATGGACAATGGCTACACCTTC	CASSLMDNGYTF
TRBV4-1	-	TRBJ1-1	-	TGCGCCAGCAGCCAGGTAAGGGCAAGGGGGGGAGGTATCGGCACTGAAGCTTTCTTT	CASSQVRARGGGIGTEAFF
TRBV27	TRBD1	TRBJ2-7	once	TGTGCCAGCAGTTTAACAGGACAGGGAACCTACGAGCAGTACTTC	CASSLTGQGTYEQYF
TRBV5-1	TRBD2	TRBJ2-1	-	TGCGCCAGCAGTACTAGCGGCCCCCACAATGAGCAGTTCTTC	CASSTSGPHNEQFF
TRBV6-1	TRBD1	TRBJ2-7	once	TGTGCCAGCAGTGGACAGGGGGTCCACGAGCAGTACTTC	CASSGQGVHEQYF
TRBV2	TRBD2	TRBJ2-5	-	TGTGCCAGCAAGGCTAGCGGGATGAGGGGAGAGACCCAGTACTTC	CASKASGMRGETQYF
TRBV6-5	-	TRBJ1-2	-	TGTGCCAGCTCGTCCGGGACACTGTATGGCTACACCTTC	CASSSGTLYGYTF
TRBV7-9	-	TRBJ1-3	-	TGTGCCAGCAGCCACACAGAAGCTGGAAACACCATATATTTT	CASSHTEAGNTIYF
TRBV11-2	TRBD1	TRBJ2-5	-	TGTGCCAGCAGTTATTCCTCAGGGGGAGAGACCCAGTACTTC	CASSYSSGGETQYF
TRBV4-1	TRBD1	TRBJ1-1	-	TGCGCCAGCAGCCAAGAGGGACAGGGCAACACTGAAGCTTTCTTT	CASSQEGQGNTEAFF
TRBV6-1	-	TRBJ2-7	-	TGTGCCAGCAGTGAAGGAGGCCTAAAACAGGGTCGACCCGGCGAGCAGTACTTC	CASSEGGLKQGRPGEQYF
TRBV9	TRBD2	TRBJ2-1	few	TGTGCCAGCAGCGCGATAGCGGGAGGGCCCTACAATGAGCAGTTCTTC	CASSAIAGGPYNEQFF
TRBV9	-	TRBJ1-1	once	TGTGCCAGCAGCGTAGTTCCGGGGTTGACTGAAGCTTTCTTT	CASSVVPGLTEAFF
TRBV11-1	-	TRBJ2-7	once	TGTGCCAGCAGCTTAGGGTCCGGAATCGGGTCCTACGAGCAGTACTTC	CASSLGSGIGSYEQYF
TRBV30	-	TRBJ1-6	-	TGTGCCTGGAGTCTTGGGGCGCAGAGTAATTCACCCCTCCACTTT	CAWSLGAQSNSPLHF
TRBV2	TRBD2	TRBJ2-1	-	TGTGCCAGCAGTGAAAGGACTAGCGGGACCTCCTACAATGAGCAGTTCTTC	CASSERTSGTSYNEQFF
TRBV6-5	-	TRBJ1-4	-	TGTGCCAGCGGGAGAACGCCCAGGGAAAAACTGTTTTTT	CASGRTPREKLFF
TRBV29-1	TRBD2	TRBJ2-5	once	TGCAGCGTTCCCCGGGGTAGCGGGAGTGAGACCCAGTACTTC	CSVPRGSGSETQYF